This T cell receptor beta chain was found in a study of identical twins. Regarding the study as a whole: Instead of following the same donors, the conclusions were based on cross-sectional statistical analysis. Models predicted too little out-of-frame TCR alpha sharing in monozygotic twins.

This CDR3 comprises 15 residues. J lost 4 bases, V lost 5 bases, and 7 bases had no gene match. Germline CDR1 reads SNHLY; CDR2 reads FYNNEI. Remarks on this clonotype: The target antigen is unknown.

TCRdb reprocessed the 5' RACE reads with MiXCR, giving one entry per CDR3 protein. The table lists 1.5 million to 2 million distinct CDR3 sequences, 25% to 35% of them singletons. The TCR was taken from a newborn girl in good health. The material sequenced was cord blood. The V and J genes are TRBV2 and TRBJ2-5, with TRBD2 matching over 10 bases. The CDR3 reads CASSFLAGVPETQYF. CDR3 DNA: TGTGCCAGCAGTTTTCTAGCGGGAGTACCAGAGACCCAGTACTTC.